This T cell receptor beta chain was captured by sequencing in a study of blood T cell repertoires in COVID-19. Looking at the study overall: The cDNA or gDNA used as material had been derived from T cells, B-cell-depleted T cells, or PBMCs.

In the authors' methods: Estimates of nucleated cell counts were drawn from the amplification of reference gene primers. The data were produced by immunoSEQ multiplex PCR, yet TCRdb's version contains in-frame clones alone and is incomplete. That table gives V, J and clone size, and the DNA gave D and trimming. The sample has some 210,000 clones, around four fifths seen once. This clone was recorded a few times. V lost 6 bases and J lost 2, with 17 bases in between. CDR3 length: 15 amino acids. The germline V gene encodes CDR1 MDHEN and CDR2 SYDVKM. This sequence was found in a woman in her forties or fifties with active or convalescent COVID-19. The chain links TRBV28 to TRBJ2-7, with D maybe TRBD1 (6 bases). Sequenced: peripheral blood. CDR3 coding DNA: TGTGCCAGCAGGGATGGGACAAGAACCACCTACGAGCAGTACTTC. Amino acid sequence: CASRDGTRTTYEQYF.